A selection of T cell receptor beta chains follows, all from one sample in a study of shared clonotypes between healthy human individuals. This table comes from immunoSEQ multiplex PCR, and its TCRdb copy is limited to in-frame clones, with some not included. Of under 2,500,000 clones in the sample, more than 90% were seen once. The specimen was naive CD4+ T cells sorted from blood. The source of these receptors is a man younger than 35 in good health. CDR3s include the opening cysteine and the closing phenylalanine or tryptophan. Fields, in order: D gene, V gene, clone size, J gene, CDR3 DNA, CDR3 protein. A D gene is named only where the DNA matches it firmly. Rows may omit the clone size; those that give it use once, few, many or a size class.

-	TRBV30	-	TRBJ1-1	TGTGCCTGGACCCAGGACGACACTGAAGCTTTCTTT	CAWTQDDTEAFF
TRBD1	TRBV4-1	few	TRBJ1-5	TGCGCCAGCAGCCAAGGACAGGGAAGTTTTATCTGGGCTCAGCCCCAGCATTTT	CASSQGQGSFIWAQPQHF
-	TRBV11-2	-	TRBJ1-5	TGTGCCAGCAGCTTAGGGGTGGGTGGGTTCCCCCAGCATTTT	CASSLGVGGFPQHF
-	TRBV6-1	few	TRBJ1-2	TGTGCCAGCAGTGCACAGTATGGGACGGCTTTATATGGCTACACCTTC	CASSAQYGTALYGYTF
TRBD2	TRBV6-6	-	TRBJ2-1	TGTGCCAGTCTCGGAAGCGGGAGGGCCGATGAGCAGTTCTTC	CASLGSGRADEQFF
TRBD1	TRBV7-9	-	TRBJ1-1	TGTGCCAGCAGCCCACAGGGGAGTGAAGCTTTCTTT	CASSPQGSEAFF
-	TRBV5-1	once	TRBJ2-1	TGCGCCAGCAGCTTTCGACAGCCCTCCTACAATGAGCAGTTCTTC	CASSFRQPSYNEQFF
-	TRBV30	-	TRBJ1-2	TGTGCCGGCGGCGGGCCCGGGGGTTTAGGCTACACCTTC	CAGGGPGGLGYTF
-	TRBV6-5	-	TRBJ2-1	TGTGCCAGCAGTAGAGGGAGCGGCGATGAGCAGTTCTTC	CASSRGSGDEQFF
-	TRBV7-9	-	TRBJ2-7	TGTGCCAGCAGCTTAGGGGGGCCGAGCTCCTACGAGCAGTACTTC	CASSLGGPSSYEQYF
TRBD1	TRBV6-5	-	TRBJ1-1	TGTGCCAGCAGTGCAGGGGGGGGTCTTCACACTGAAGCTTTCTTT	CASSAGGGLHTEAFF
-	TRBV30	-	TRBJ1-2	TGTGCCTGGAGAATCAAGGGGACTAACTATGGCTACACCTTC	CAWRIKGTNYGYTF
TRBD1	TRBV10-3	-	TRBJ1-2	TGTGCCATCAGCCCTGCCCGGGACAGTCCCGTAGCTAACTATGGCTACACCTTC	CAISPARDSPVANYGYTF
-	TRBV6-6	-	TRBJ1-1	TGTGCCAGCAGTTCCCCTGGGGGAACTGAAGCTTTCTTT	CASSSPGGTEAFF
-	TRBV28	-	TRBJ1-4	TGTGCCAGCAGTGTTGGGGGCAGCGTAGTTGAAAAACTGTTTTTT	CASSVGGSVVEKLFF
-	TRBV19	-	TRBJ2-7	TGTGCCAGTAGTCCAGGACAGACCTACGAGCAGTACTTC	CASSPGQTYEQYF
-	TRBV18	-	TRBJ1-4	TGTGCCAGCTCACCGTCTGCAACTAATGAAAAACTGTTTTTT	CASSPSATNEKLFF
TRBD1	TRBV5-1	-	TRBJ2-3	TGCGCCAGCAGCTTGGTTGGGCAGGGGGCAACAGATACGCAGTATTTT	CASSLVGQGATDTQYF
-	TRBV6-5	-	TRBJ2-1	TGTGCCAGCAGCCCCGACTGGACAGTTTACAATGAGCAGTTCTTC	CASSPDWTVYNEQFF
-	TRBV19	-	TRBJ2-7	TGTGCCAGCAAAGGGCCGGCCTACGAGCAGTACTTC	CASKGPAYEQYF
-	TRBV11-2	once	TRBJ2-3	TGTGCCAGCAGCTTTTTGACTTCTAGCACAGATACGCAGTATTTT	CASSFLTSSTDTQYF
-	TRBV4-3	-	TRBJ1-2	TGCGCCAGCAGCCAAGAATGGGGGGCTAACTATGGCTACACCTTC	CASSQEWGANYGYTF
TRBD2	TRBV6-5	-	TRBJ2-3	TGTGCCAGCAGTTACGGGCTAGCGGGCCCCACAGATACGCAGTATTTT	CASSYGLAGPTDTQYF
TRBD1	TRBV29-1	-	TRBJ2-7	TGCAGCGTTGTATCGGGACAGGGAGCGACCTACGAGCAGTACTTC	CSVVSGQGATYEQYF
TRBD2	TRBV2	-	TRBJ2-7	TGTGCCAGCAGTGAATTACTAGCGGGATTGGGCGAGCAGTACTTC	CASSELLAGLGEQYF
-	TRBV7-6	-	TRBJ1-4	TGTGCCAGCAGCTTAGTGGGGACTATTAATGAAAAACTGTTTTTT	CASSLVGTINEKLFF
TRBD1	TRBV5-6	-	TRBJ2-7	TGTGCCAGCAGCTTGGGGTCCGGGACAGGGCGCGAGCAGTACTTC	CASSLGSGTGREQYF
TRBD1	TRBV4-2	-	TRBJ2-7	TGTGCCAGCAGCCGACAGGGGGCCAGCTCCTACGAGCAGTACTTC	CASSRQGASSYEQYF
TRBD2	TRBV6-5	-	TRBJ2-3	TGTGCCAGCAGTTACTCGAGCGGGGGGGGCACAGATACGCAGTATTTT	CASSYSSGGGTDTQYF
TRBD1	TRBV29-1	-	TRBJ2-5	TGCAGCATGGGACAGGGCACAGAGACCCAGTACTTC	CSMGQGTETQYF
-	TRBV5-8	-	TRBJ2-6	TGTGCCAGCAGCTTGGATGCTCCCGGGGCCAACGTCCTGACTTTC	CASSLDAPGANVLTF
-	TRBV19	-	TRBJ1-5	TGTGCCAGTAGTAATAGAAGGGGGAATAGCAATCAGCCCCAGCATTTT	CASSNRRGNSNQPQHF
-	TRBV18	-	TRBJ1-4	TGTGCCAGCTCACCAAACACTTATACTTCTAATGAAAAACTGTTTTTT	CASSPNTYTSNEKLFF
TRBD1	TRBV19	once	TRBJ1-2	TGTGCCAGTATAAATCCCACGACAGGGGCCCTAGGGAGTGGCTACACCTTC	CASINPTTGALGSGYTF
-	TRBV2	-	TRBJ2-5	TGTGCCAGCGTGGACAGCCAGCATCAAGAGACCCAGTACTTC	CASVDSQHQETQYF
TRBD1	TRBV29-1	-	TRBJ2-7	TGCAGCGTTGGACCGAGGACAGGGGCCTACGAGCAGTACTTC	CSVGPRTGAYEQYF
-	TRBV11-2	-	TRBJ2-6	TGTGCCAGCAGCCGTCCGATTGGGGGGGCCAACGTCCTGACTTTC	CASSRPIGGANVLTF
TRBD1	TRBV13	-	TRBJ2-1	TGTGCCAGCAGCCTTCGGGACAGGGACTACAATGAGCAGTTCTTC	CASSLRDRDYNEQFF
TRBD1	TRBV5-1	-	TRBJ2-3	TGCGCCAGCGGAAACCGGGACAGTAGCACAGATACGCAGTATTTT	CASGNRDSSTDTQYF
-	TRBV29-1	-	TRBJ2-1	TGCAGCGTTCAGATCGGTCGGGATGAGCAGTTCTTC	CSVQIGRDEQFF
TRBD1	TRBV5-4	-	TRBJ1-2	TGTGCCAGCAATCCGACAGGGGTGGATGGCTACACCTTC	CASNPTGVDGYTF
TRBD2	TRBV5-4	-	TRBJ2-2	TGTGCCAGCAGCACTATAGCGGGCGCGAACACCGGGGAGCTGTTTTTT	CASSTIAGANTGELFF
-	TRBV6-1	-	TRBJ1-5	TGTGCCAGCAGTGAAGCGGGTGGGGGACTCCCAGTCAATCAGCCCCAGCATTTT	CASSEAGGGLPVNQPQHF
TRBD1	TRBV18	-	TRBJ2-1	TGTGCCAGCTCCCTCCAGGGGGTGTCCTACAATGAGCAGTTCTTC	CASSLQGVSYNEQFF
-	TRBV27	-	TRBJ2-7	TGTGCCAGCAGTTTGTCTTGGGGGCAATCCTACGAGCAGTACTTC	CASSLSWGQSYEQYF
-	TRBV30	-	TRBJ1-5	TGTGCCTGGAGTCCGTCAGGGAGCAATCAGCCCCAGCATTTT	CAWSPSGSNQPQHF
-	TRBV11-2	-	TRBJ2-5	TGTGCCAGCAGCTTGGGGGGGACCCAGTACTTC	CASSLGGTQYF
-	TRBV6-5	-	TRBJ1-4	TGTGCCAGCAGTGTGACAGTTCTTGAAAAACTGTTTTTT	CASSVTVLEKLFF
-	TRBV11-2	-	TRBJ2-1	TGTGCCAGCAGCAAGCTCCGGGGAAATGAGCAGTTCTTC	CASSKLRGNEQFF
-	TRBV7-7	-	TRBJ2-2	TGTGCTAGCAGCTTCAATACGAACACCGGGGAGCTGTTTTTT	CASSFNTNTGELFF